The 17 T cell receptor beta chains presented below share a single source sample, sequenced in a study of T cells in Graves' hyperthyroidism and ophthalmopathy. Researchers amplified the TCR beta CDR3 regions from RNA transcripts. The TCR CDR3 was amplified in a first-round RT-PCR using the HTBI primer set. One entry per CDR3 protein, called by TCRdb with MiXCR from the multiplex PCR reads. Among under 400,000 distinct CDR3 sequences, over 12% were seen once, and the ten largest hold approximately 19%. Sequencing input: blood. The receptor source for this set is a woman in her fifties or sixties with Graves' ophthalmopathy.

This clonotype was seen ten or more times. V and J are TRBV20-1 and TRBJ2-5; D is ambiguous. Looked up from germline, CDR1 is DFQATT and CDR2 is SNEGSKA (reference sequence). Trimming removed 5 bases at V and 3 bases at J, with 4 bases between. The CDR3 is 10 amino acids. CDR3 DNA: TGCAGTGCTTTCAAAGAGACCCAGTACTTC. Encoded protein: CSAFKETQYF.

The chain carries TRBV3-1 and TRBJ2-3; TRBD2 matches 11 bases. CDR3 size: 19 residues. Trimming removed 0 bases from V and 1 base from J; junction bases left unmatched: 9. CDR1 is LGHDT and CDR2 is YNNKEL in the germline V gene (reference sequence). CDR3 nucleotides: TGTGCCAGCAGCCAAGACCCCCTAGCGGGAGGCCCTGGCACAGATACGCAGTATTTT. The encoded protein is CASSQDPLAGGPGTDTQYF.

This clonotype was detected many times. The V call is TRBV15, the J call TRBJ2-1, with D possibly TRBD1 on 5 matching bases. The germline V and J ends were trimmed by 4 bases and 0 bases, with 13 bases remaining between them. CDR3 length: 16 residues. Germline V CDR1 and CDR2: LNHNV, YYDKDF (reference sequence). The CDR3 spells CATSTHRTPSYNEQFF. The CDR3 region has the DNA TGTGCCACCAGCACACACAGGACCCCCTCCTACAATGAGCAGTTCTTC.

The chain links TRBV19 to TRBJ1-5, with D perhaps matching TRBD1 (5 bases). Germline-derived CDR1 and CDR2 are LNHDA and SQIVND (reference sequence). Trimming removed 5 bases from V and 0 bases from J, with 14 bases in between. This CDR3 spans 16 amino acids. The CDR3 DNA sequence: TGTGCCAGTAGTTCGGGGGGACGGATTAGCAATCAGCCCCAGCATTTT. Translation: CASSSGGRISNQPQHF.

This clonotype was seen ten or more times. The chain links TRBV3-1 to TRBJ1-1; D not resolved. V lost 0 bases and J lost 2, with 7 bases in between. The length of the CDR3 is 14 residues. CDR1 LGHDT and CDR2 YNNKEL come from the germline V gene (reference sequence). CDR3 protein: CASSQETANTEAFF. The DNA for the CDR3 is TGTGCCAGCAGCCAAGAAACAGCTAACACTGAAGCTTTCTTT.

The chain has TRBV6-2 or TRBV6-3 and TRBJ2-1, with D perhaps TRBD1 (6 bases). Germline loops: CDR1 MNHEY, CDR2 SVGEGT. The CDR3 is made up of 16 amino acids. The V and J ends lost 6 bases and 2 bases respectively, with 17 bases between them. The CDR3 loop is CASSPHPGQPYNEQFF. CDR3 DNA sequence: TGTGCCAGCAGCCCACACCCGGGACAACCCTACAATGAGCAGTTCTTC.

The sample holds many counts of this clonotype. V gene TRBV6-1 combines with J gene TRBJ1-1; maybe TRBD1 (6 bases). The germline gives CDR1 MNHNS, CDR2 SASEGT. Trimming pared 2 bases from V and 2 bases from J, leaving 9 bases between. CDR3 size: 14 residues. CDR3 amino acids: CASSEWGANTEAFF. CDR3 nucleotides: TGTGCCAGCAGTGAATGGGGGGCTAACACTGAAGCTTTCTTT.

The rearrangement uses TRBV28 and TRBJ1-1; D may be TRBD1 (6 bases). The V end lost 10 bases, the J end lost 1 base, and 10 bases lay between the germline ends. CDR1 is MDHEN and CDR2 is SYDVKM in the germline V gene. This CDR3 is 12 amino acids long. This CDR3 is CATQQGNTEAFF. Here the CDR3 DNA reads TGTGCCACACAACAGGGGAACACTGAAGCTTTCTTT. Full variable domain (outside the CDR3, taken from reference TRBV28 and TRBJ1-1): DVKVTQSSRYLVKRTGEKVFLECVQDMDHENMFWYRQDPGLGLRLIYFSYDVKMKEKGDIPEGYSVSREKKERFSLILESASTNQTSMYLCATQQGNTEAFFGQGTRLTVV.

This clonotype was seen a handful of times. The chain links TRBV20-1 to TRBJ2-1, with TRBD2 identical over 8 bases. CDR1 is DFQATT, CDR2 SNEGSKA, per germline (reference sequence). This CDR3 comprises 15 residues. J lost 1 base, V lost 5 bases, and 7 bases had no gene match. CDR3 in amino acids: CSASGLGRSYNEQFF. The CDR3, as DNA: TGCAGTGCTTCGGGACTAGGAAGGTCCTACAATGAGCAGTTCTTC.

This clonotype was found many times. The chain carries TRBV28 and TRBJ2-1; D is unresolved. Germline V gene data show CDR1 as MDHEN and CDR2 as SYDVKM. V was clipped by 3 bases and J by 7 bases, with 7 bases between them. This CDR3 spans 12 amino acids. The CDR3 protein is CASSFQRNEQFF. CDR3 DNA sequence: TGTGCCAGCAGTTTCCAGCGTAATGAGCAGTTCTTC.

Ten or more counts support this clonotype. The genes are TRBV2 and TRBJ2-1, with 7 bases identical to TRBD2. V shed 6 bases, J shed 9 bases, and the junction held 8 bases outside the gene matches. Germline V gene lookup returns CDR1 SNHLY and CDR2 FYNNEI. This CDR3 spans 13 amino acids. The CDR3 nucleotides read TGTGCCAGCAGAGAGGGAGGGAACGGTGAGCAGTTCTTC. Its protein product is CASREGGNGEQFF.

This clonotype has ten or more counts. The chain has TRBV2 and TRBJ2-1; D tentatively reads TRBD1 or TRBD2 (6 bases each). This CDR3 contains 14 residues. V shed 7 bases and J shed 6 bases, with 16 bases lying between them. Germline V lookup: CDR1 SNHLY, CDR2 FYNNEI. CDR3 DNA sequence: TGTGCCAGCACTTGGACAAAGGGGGGCAATGAGCAGTTCTTC. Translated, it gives CASTWTKGGNEQFF.

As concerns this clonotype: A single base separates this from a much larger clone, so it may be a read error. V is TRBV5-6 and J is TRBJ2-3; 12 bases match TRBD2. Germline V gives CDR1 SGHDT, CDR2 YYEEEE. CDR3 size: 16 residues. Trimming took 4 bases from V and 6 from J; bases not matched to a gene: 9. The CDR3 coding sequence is TGTGCCAGCAGCGGCCGGACTAGCGGGAAGTTTGATACGCAGTATTTT. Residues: CASSGRTSGKFDTQYF.

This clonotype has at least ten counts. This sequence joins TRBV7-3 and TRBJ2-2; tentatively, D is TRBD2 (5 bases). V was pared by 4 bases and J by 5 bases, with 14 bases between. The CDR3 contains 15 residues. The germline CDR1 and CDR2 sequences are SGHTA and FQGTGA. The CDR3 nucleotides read TGTGCCAGCAGCTCAAGGCTAGCCATGACCGGGGAGCTGTTTTTT. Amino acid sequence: CASSSRLAMTGELFF.

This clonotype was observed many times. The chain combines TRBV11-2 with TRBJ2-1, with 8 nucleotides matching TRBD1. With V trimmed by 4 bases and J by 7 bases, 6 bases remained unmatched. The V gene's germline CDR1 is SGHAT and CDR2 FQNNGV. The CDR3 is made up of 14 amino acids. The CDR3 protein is CASSSRQGWNEQFF. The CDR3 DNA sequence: TGTGCCAGCAGCTCGAGACAGGGGTGGAATGAGCAGTTCTTC.

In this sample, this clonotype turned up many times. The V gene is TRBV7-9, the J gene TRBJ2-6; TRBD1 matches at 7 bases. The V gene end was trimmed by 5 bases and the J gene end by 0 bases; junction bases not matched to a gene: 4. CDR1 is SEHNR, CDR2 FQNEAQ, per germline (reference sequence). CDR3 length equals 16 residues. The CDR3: CASSIGQDSGANVLTF. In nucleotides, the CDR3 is TGTGCCAGCAGCATCGGACAGGACTCTGGGGCCAACGTCCTGACTTTC. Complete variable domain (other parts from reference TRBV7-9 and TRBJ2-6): DTGVSQNPRHKITKRGQNVTFRCDPISEHNRLYWYRQTLGQGPEFLTYFQNEAQLEKSRLLSDRFSAERPKGSFSTLEIQRTEQGDSAMYLCASSIGQDSGANVLTFGAGSRLTVL.

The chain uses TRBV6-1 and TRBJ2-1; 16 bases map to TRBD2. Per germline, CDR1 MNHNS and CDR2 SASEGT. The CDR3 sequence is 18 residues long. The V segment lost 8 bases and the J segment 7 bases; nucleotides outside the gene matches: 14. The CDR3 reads CASAPRGGLAGGKNEQFF. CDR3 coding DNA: TGTGCCAGCGCTCCACGGGGGGGACTAGCGGGAGGGAAGAATGAGCAGTTCTTC.